Listed here is a single T cell receptor (beta chain). This sample stems from a study of blood T cells in healthy people across ages. PCR was performed a second time for roughly 7 to 11 cycles using a sample-barcoded 5' primer and a J-beta primer mix. In TCRdb, the 5' RACE reads were re-called with MiXCR into one record per CDR3 protein. This sample has about a million distinct CDR3 sequences, with around 48% found just once. The V segment lost 0 bases and the J segment 0 bases; nucleotides outside the gene matches: 11. CDR1 and CDR2 (germline): DFQATT, SNEGSKA (reference sequence). The CDR3 consists of 18 residues. Caucasian, healthy and from Russia, the donors were aged between about 6 and 100. Donors gave around 9.3 milliliters of peripheral blood apiece.

The chain recombines TRBV20-1 with TRBJ2-3; TRBD1 matches at 8 bases. Material for sequencing was blood. This TCR derives from a man aged 25 to 40 in good health. CDR3 amino acids: CSARDRRGLVSSTDTQYF. The CDR3 DNA sequence: TGCAGTGCTAGAGATCGCAGGGGGCTCGTGTCAAGCACAGATACGCAGTATTTT.